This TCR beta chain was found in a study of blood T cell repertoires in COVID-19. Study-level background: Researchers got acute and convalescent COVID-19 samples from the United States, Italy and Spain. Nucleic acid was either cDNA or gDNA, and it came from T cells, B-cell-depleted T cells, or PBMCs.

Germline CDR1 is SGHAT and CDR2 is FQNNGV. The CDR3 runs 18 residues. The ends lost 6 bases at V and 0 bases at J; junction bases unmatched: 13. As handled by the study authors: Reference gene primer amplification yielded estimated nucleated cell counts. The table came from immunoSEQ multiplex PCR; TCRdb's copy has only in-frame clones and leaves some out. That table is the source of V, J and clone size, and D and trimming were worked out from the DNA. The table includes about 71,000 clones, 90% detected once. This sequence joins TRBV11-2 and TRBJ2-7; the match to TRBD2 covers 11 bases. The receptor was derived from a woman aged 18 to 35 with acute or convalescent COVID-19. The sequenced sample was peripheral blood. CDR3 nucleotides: TGTGCCAGCAGTTCTACGAGGACTAGCGGGTACAACTCCTACGAGCAGTACTTC. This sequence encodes CASSSTRTSGYNSYEQYF.